This T cell receptor beta chain was sequenced for a study of a mutant IDH1 vaccine in newly diagnosed glioma. Turning to the study itself: Across weeks 1, 3, 5, 7, 11, 15, 19 and 23, patients received a vaccination each time, eight in all.

About this clone: As yet, its antigen is unknown.

The ends were cut back, 2 bases at V and 1 base at J, with 14 bases in the middle. This CDR3 spans 15 amino acids. Per germline, CDR1 GTSNPN and CDR2 SVGIG (reference sequence). The time point here: week 23, last vaccination. Every single dose of the vaccine, 300 ug of mutant IDH1 20-mer peptide, came with topical imiquimod. The method was immunoSEQ multiplex PCR; TCRdb's version includes in-frame clones alone and lacks a portion of them. The sample lists roughly 60,000 clones; 70% to 90% were seen once. The chain couples TRBV30 to TRBJ1-1; maybe TRBD1 (6 bases). The receptor was isolated from a man aged 25 to 40 with glioma. The sequencing here drew on PBMCs, taken from a glioma patient whose treatment included an IDH1 peptide vaccine. CDR3 coding DNA: TGTGCCTGGAGTATATATACAGGGAGGAACACTGAAGCTTTCTTT. It yields the protein CAWSIYTGRNTEAFF.